Each of the 25 T cell receptor beta chains below was sequenced from the same sample in a study of graft-versus-host responses after intestinal transplantation. These receptors have no identified antigens. Sequenced by immunoSEQ multiplex PCR; TCRdb stores in-frame clones only, minus some. The table lists 84,000 or so clones, roughly 80% of them singletons. Here the sequenced sample was unstimulated CD4+ T cells sorted from spleen or lymph node cells, taken before intestinal transplant. Every receptor here comes from a human donor who received an intestinal transplant.

The genes are TRBV2 and TRBJ1-5; perhaps TRBD1 as D (5 bases). The CDR3 is 13 residues long. The V and J ends lost 1 base and 11 bases respectively, with 12 bases between them. CDR1 and CDR2 (germline): SNHLY, FYNNEI. Here the CDR3 DNA reads TGTGCCAGCAGTGAAGTGGAGGGGTGGACCCAGCATTTT. As protein: CASSEVEGWTQHF.

The chain combines TRBV28 with TRBJ2-7, with 9 bases lining up with TRBD1. V was pared by 6 bases and J by 6 bases, with 6 bases of the junction left unmatched. Per germline, CDR1 MDHEN and CDR2 SYDVKM. The CDR3 is 13 amino acids. CDR3 nucleotide sequence: TGTGCCAGCAGGTGGACAGGGGCAGGCGAGCAGTACTTC. This encodes CASRWTGAGEQYF.

The chain has TRBV28 and TRBJ2-3; 8 bases are a match to TRBD1. V shed 6 bases and J 1 base; nucleotides not matched to a gene: 6. Germline CDR1 and CDR2: MDHEN and SYDVKM. This CDR3 region has 15 residues. CDR3: CASSNTGGRTDTQYF. The DNA for the CDR3 is TGTGCCAGCAGCAACACAGGGGGACGCACAGATACGCAGTATTTT.

This clone is a singleton in its sample. The V gene is TRBV10-3, the J gene TRBJ1-5; unclear D gene. The CDR3 runs 14 residues. Trimming pared 2 bases from V and 6 bases from J, leaving 11 bases between. Germline values: CDR1 ENHRY, CDR2 SYGVKD. This CDR3 reads CAISEPSGGQPQHF. CDR3 coding DNA: TGTGCCATCAGTGAGCCCTCAGGAGGTCAGCCCCAGCATTTT.

CDR3 protein: CASSLRENTEAFF. The CDR3, as DNA: TGTGCCAGCAGTTTACGGGAGAACACTGAAGCTTTCTTT. The rearrangement uses TRBV6-5 and TRBJ1-1; D call uncertain. CDR3 length equals 13 residues. Trimming removed 4 bases at V and 1 base at J, with 7 bases between. CDR1 and CDR2 (germline): MNHEY, SVGAGI.

This clone appeared once. The rearrangement links TRBV28 to TRBJ2-7, with TRBD2 as a possible D gene (6 bases). The CDR3 runs to 12 residues. V lost 3 bases, J lost 4 bases, and 7 bases lay in between. Germline CDR1 and CDR2: MDHEN and SYDVKM. CDR3 sequence: CASSLEGYEQYF. CDR3 coding DNA: TGTGCCAGCAGTTTGGAGGGTTACGAGCAGTACTTC.

This clone was counted a single time. The chain joins TRBV9 to TRBJ2-7; 8 bases line up with TRBD1. V gave up 0 bases and J gave up 2 bases; unmatched junction bases: 4. Germline V gives CDR1 SGDLS, CDR2 YYNGEE. The CDR3 sequence is 15 residues long. CDR3 loop: CASSVGGTGAYEQYF. For the CDR3, the DNA is TGTGCCAGCAGCGTAGGTGGGACAGGCGCCTACGAGCAGTACTTC. The whole variable domain, remainder taken from reference TRBV9 and TRBJ2-7, is DSGVTQTPKHLITATGQRVTLRCSPRSGDLSVYWYQQSLDQGLQFLIQYYNGEERAKGNILERFSAQQFPDLHSELNLSSLELGDSALYFCASSVGGTGAYEQYFGPGTRLTVT.

The rearrangement joins TRBV6-5 to TRBJ2-7; no clear D gene. Deletions cut 4 bases from V and 4 bases from J, with 17 bases between. Per the germline V gene, CDR1 is MNHEY and CDR2 is SVGAGI. The CDR3 contains 15 residues. DNA for the CDR3: TGTGCCAGCAGTTTCAACGAAAATTTCGGTTACGAGCAGTACTTC. This translates into CASSFNENFGYEQYF.

The rearrangement links TRBV6-5 to TRBJ2-3, with 8 positions matching TRBD2. The CDR3 extends over 15 amino acids. Germline loops: CDR1 MNHEY, CDR2 SVGAGI. Trimming at V came to 6 bases and at J to 4 bases, leaving 9 bases not matched to a gene. The CDR3 nucleotides read TGTGCCAGCAGCTCCCCTTCGCGGGAGGCAGATACGCAGTATTTT. Protein product: CASSSPSREADTQYF.

V gene TRBV5-4 combines with J gene TRBJ2-3; 7 bases are a match to TRBD1. With V trimmed by 0 bases and J by 2 bases, 3 bases remained unmatched. The CDR3 has 15 residues. Germline V gene lookup returns CDR1 SGHNT and CDR2 YYREEE (reference sequence). The CDR3 nucleotides read TGTGCCAGCAGCTTGGACAGGGGACACACAGATACGCAGTATTTT. This gives the protein CASSLDRGHTDTQYF.

This chain connects TRBV5-6 to TRBJ1-2, with 7 bases identical to TRBD1. Germline CDR1 is SGHDT and CDR2 is YYEEEE. Germline trimming cut 4 bases from V and 3 bases from J; bases unmatched to any gene: 3. The CDR3 length is 13 residues. CDR3 amino acids: CASSRDRDYGYTF. In DNA form, the CDR3 reads TGTGCCAGCAGCCGGGACAGAGACTATGGCTACACCTTC.

The genes are TRBV9 and TRBJ2-5, with D tentatively TRBD1 (5 bases). Trimming removed 0 bases at V and 5 bases at J, with 14 bases between. This CDR3 comprises 15 residues. The germline gives CDR1 SGDLS, CDR2 YYNGEE. CDR3 residues: CASSVGQQVGETQYF. The CDR3, as DNA: TGTGCCAGCAGCGTAGGACAGCAGGTCGGCGAGACCCAGTACTTC.

A note on this clone: A read error may account for a junction end that differs from germline. This chain links TRBV30 with TRBJ1-1; 8 bases map to TRBD1. In germline, CDR1 is GTSNPN, CDR2 SVGIG (reference sequence). This CDR3 contains 12 residues. CDR3 region: CAWMTGAVGWSF. Written as DNA, the CDR3 is TGTGCCTGGATGACAGGGGCCGTCGGTTGGTCGTTT.

V usage is TRBV9 and J usage is TRBJ2-3; 8 bases are shared with TRBD2. This CDR3 is 15 amino acids long. Per germline, CDR1 SGDLS and CDR2 YYNGEE. The junction had 4 bases not matched to a gene; V was cut back by 1 base and J by 3 bases. The CDR3 sequence is CASSVPGGQTDTQYF. The CDR3 DNA follows: TGTGCCAGCAGCGTACCGGGGGGGCAGACAGATACGCAGTATTTT.

This chain joins TRBV9 and TRBJ2-3, with D tentatively TRBD2 (7 bases). Trimming stripped 3 bases from V and 5 bases from J, with 25 bases between. The CDR3 loop spans 18 amino acids. In germline, CDR1 is SGDLS, CDR2 YYNGEE. For the CDR3, the DNA is TGTGCCAGCAGCGCAAGGGAACCTCGCGGGGGCCGGGGAGATACGCAGTATTTT. This encodes CASSAREPRGGRGDTQYF.

This clone showed up just a few times. J is TRBJ1-2 and V is TRBV18, with TRBD1 matching over 9 bases. The CDR3 extends over 16 amino acids. The germline V gene has CDR1 KGHSH and CDR2 LQKENI. The ends lost 0 bases at V and 4 bases at J; junction bases unmatched: 6. CDR3 sequence reads: CASSPPGDRVGYGYTF. For the CDR3, the DNA is TGTGCCAGCTCACCACCGGGGGACAGGGTTGGCTATGGCTACACCTTC.

This chain links TRBV7-2 with TRBJ2-7; D might be TRBD1 (8 bases). CDR1 SGHTA and CDR2 FQGNSA come from the germline V gene. This CDR3 contains 16 residues. V dropped 0 bases and J dropped 2 bases, with 14 bases sitting between them. The CDR3 sequence: CASSLAITGGAYEQYF. DNA of the CDR3: TGTGCCAGCAGCTTAGCTATTACAGGGGGGGCCTACGAGCAGTACTTC.

The V and J genes are TRBV7-2 and TRBJ1-5; D ambiguous. Germline V CDR1 and CDR2: SGHTA, FQGNSA. The ends were cut back, 5 bases at V and 0 bases at J, with 11 bases in the middle. CDR3 length: 15 residues. The DNA for the CDR3 is TGTGCCAGCAGCCCCAGCGGATTTAGCAATCAGCCCCAGCATTTT. Translated, it gives CASSPSGFSNQPQHF. The whole variable domain, remainder taken from reference TRBV7-2 and TRBJ1-5, is GAGVSQSPSNKVTEKGKDVELRCDPISGHTALYWYRQSLGQGLEFLIYFQGNSAPDKSGLPSDRFSAERTGGSVSTLTIQRTQQEDSAVYLCASSPSGFSNQPQHFGDGTRLSIL.

For the CDR3, the DNA is TGTGCCAGCAGTTTGGCCGGGACAGAGCAGCCCCAGCATTTT. Translation: CASSLAGTEQPQHF. The gene calls are TRBV28 and TRBJ1-5, with 7 bases that match TRBD1. The CDR3 runs 14 residues. Germline V gene sequence: CDR1 MDHEN, CDR2 SYDVKM. V gave up 3 bases and J gave up 7 bases; unmatched junction bases: 6. The full variable domain, in which reference TRBV28 and TRBJ1-5 provide the parts outside the CDR3, is DVKVTQSSRYLVKRTGEKVFLECVQDMDHENMFWYRQDPGLGLRLIYFSYDVKMKEKGDIPEGYSVSREKKERFSLILESASTNQTSMYLCASSLAGTEQPQHFGDGTRLSIL.

This rearrangement joins TRBV6-1 to TRBJ2-5; 8 nucleotides line up with TRBD2. The ends lost 4 bases at V and 4 bases at J; junction bases unmatched: 5. This CDR3 has 14 amino acids. Per the germline V gene, CDR1 is MNHNS and CDR2 is SASEGT. DNA of the CDR3: TGTGCCAGCAGTGCCGGGGGGGCCAGAGAGACCCAGTACTTC. Translation: CASSAGGARETQYF.

The V gene is TRBV7-6, the J gene TRBJ2-3, with 11 bases matching TRBD2. The CDR3 has 16 residues. Germline loops: CDR1 SGHVS, CDR2 FNYEAQ. With 5 bases clipped from V and 4 bases from J, the junction kept 8 bases outside the gene matches. This chain's CDR3 is CASSPTTSGGADTQYF. For the CDR3, the DNA is TGTGCCAGCAGCCCAACTACTAGCGGGGGTGCAGATACGCAGTATTTT.

The chain employs TRBV7-8 and TRBJ2-3; D remains unclear. V shed 2 bases and J shed 1 base, with 7 bases lying between them. Germline lookup yields CDR1 SGHVS and CDR2 FQNEAQ. The CDR3 contains 14 residues. In nucleotides, the CDR3 is TGTGCCAGCAGCTTAAATCTAGGCACAGATACGCAGTATTTT. This translates into CASSLNLGTDTQYF.

The chain joins TRBV15 to TRBJ2-7, with 7 bases lining up with TRBD2. The CDR3 is 18 residues long. Per the germline V gene, CDR1 is LNHNV and CDR2 is YYDKDF (reference sequence). Trimming removed 0 bases from V and 2 bases from J; junction bases left unmatched: 13. The CDR3 bases are TGTGCCACCAGCAGAGATTCTGTTGGGGGAGGGAATCCCTACGAGCAGTACTTC. Protein product: CATSRDSVGGGNPYEQYF.

The chain couples TRBV28 to TRBJ1-6; the D is unclear. V was shortened by 5 bases and J by 3 bases, with 8 bases between the two germline ends. Germline V gene data show CDR1 as MDHEN and CDR2 as SYDVKM. This CDR3 region has 14 residues. CDR3 loop: CASSGPGYNSPLHF. CDR3 sequence (DNA): TGTGCCAGCAGTGGGCCCGGCTATAATTCACCCCTCCACTTT.

This chain links TRBV19 with TRBJ2-4; 7 bases align to TRBD1. V lost 6 bases, J lost 4 bases, and 6 bases stayed unmatched. The CDR3 spans 14 residues. Germline lookup yields CDR1 LNHDA and CDR2 SQIVND (reference sequence). The CDR3 here is CASSPGTAKNIQYF. As DNA, the CDR3 is TGTGCCAGTAGCCCCGGGACAGCGAAAAACATTCAGTACTTC.